These T cell receptor beta chains were read from a single sample in a study of blood T cell repertoires in COVID-19. Produced via immunoSEQ multiplex PCR; TCRdb's table is partial and in-frame only. Of roughly 170,000 clones listed, approximately 80% are singletons. The sample comprised peripheral blood. These receptors originate from a human donor in a cohort sampled during active COVID-19. Each CDR3 is given with its conserved first and last residue. A D gene is named only where the DNA matches it firmly. Part of the rows lack a size; the others show once, few, many or a class for expanded clones.

V	J	size	D	CDR3	DNA
TRBV5-4	TRBJ2-3	once	TRBD1	CASSPDRASTDTQYF	TGTGCCAGCAGCCCCGACAGGGCTAGCACAGATACGCAGTATTTT
TRBV6-5	TRBJ1-2	NA	NA	CASSSLNYGYTF	TGTGCCAGCAGTAGTCTAAACTATGGCTACACCTTC
TRBV3-1/TRBV3-2	TRBJ2-7	NA	NA	CASSPRGHYEQYF	TGTGCCAGCAGCCCCAGGGGCCACTACGAGCAGTACTTC
TRBV10-1	TRBJ2-1	NA	NA	CASSDDGGEQFF	TGCGCCAGCAGTGATGACGGGGGTGAGCAGTTCTTC
TRBV5-8	TRBJ1-1	NA	TRBD1	CASSPIQGANTEAFF	TGTGCCAGCAGCCCGATACAGGGGGCGAACACTGAAGCTTTCTTT
TRBV3-1/TRBV3-2	TRBJ1-6	NA	TRBD1	CASSPTRTGGDSPLHF	TGTGCCAGCAGCCCCACCCGGACAGGCGGGGATTCACCCCTCCACTTT
TRBV5-1	TRBJ2-7	NA	NA	CASSSADSTYEQYF	TGCGCCAGCAGCTCTGCGGACAGCACCTACGAGCAGTACTTC
TRBV19	TRBJ1-1	once	NA	CASSAWDGGGTEAFF	TGTGCCAGTAGTGCGTGGGACGGGGGGGGCACTGAAGCTTTCTTT
TRBV4-2	TRBJ1-2	NA	TRBD1	CASSRGQGANGYTF	TGTGCCAGCAGCCGAGGGCAGGGGGCGAATGGCTACACCTTC
TRBV13	TRBJ1-1	NA	NA	CASSLGRGSRRPDEAFF	TGTGCCAGCAGCTTAGGCCGGGGGTCCCGAAGACCCGATGAAGCTTTCTTT
TRBV6-6	TRBJ1-6	NA	NA	CASSYDSSRGSPLHF	TGTGCCAGCAGTTACGACAGCTCCCGTGGGTCACCCCTCCACTTT
TRBV18	TRBJ1-1	NA	TRBD1	CASSPPGQGSGTEAFF	TGTGCCAGCTCACCACCGGGACAGGGATCGGGCACTGAAGCTTTCTTT
TRBV4-1	TRBJ2-7	NA	TRBD1	CASSQDGWTGVSYEQYF	TGCGCCAGCAGCCAAGATGGTTGGACAGGGGTTTCCTACGAGCAGTACTTC
TRBV5-1	TRBJ2-1	NA	TRBD2	CASSTSLAGDPSYNEQFF	TGCGCCAGCAGCACCTCTCTGGCGGGGGATCCCTCCTACAATGAGCAGTTCTTC
TRBV21-1	TRBJ1-2	NA	NA	CASSSGQVIFPNYGYTF	TGTGCCAGCAGCAGCGGACAGGTTATCTTCCCCAACTATGGCTACACCTTC
TRBV5-1	TRBJ2-3	NA	TRBD1	CASSPGQDRTDTQYF	TGCGCCAGCAGCCCGGGACAGGACCGCACAGATACGCAGTATTTT
TRBV6-6	TRBJ2-1	NA	TRBD1	CASSLYRGHEQFF	TGTGCCAGCAGTTTATACAGGGGCCATGAGCAGTTCTTC
TRBV2	TRBJ2-7	NA	TRBD1	CASSEGDRGQAYEQYF	TGTGCCAGCAGTGAAGGAGACAGGGGGCAGGCCTACGAGCAGTACTTC
TRBV2	TRBJ1-4	once	NA	CASSPLSGAAEKLFF	TGTGCCAGCAGCCCCCTGTCAGGGGCGGCTGAAAAACTGTTTTTT
TRBV7-2	TRBJ2-7	NA	NA	CASSLGLGSYEQYF	TGTGCCAGCAGCTTGGGTCTAGGTTCCTACGAGCAGTACTTC
TRBV5-4	TRBJ1-1	NA	NA	CASHRTENTEAFF	TGTGCCAGCCACAGGACGGAGAACACTGAAGCTTTCTTT
TRBV6-2/TRBV6-3	TRBJ2-3	NA	TRBD2	CASTYGGVAGGADTQYF	TGTGCCAGCACTTACGGAGGGGTAGCGGGGGGGGCAGATACGCAGTATTTT
TRBV11-2	TRBJ1-4	NA	NA	CASSLGQTVANEKLFF	TGTGCCAGCAGCCTCGGACAGACGGTAGCTAATGAAAAACTGTTTTTT
TRBV6-4	TRBJ1-5	NA	NA	CASSDSAQDSNQPQHF	TGTGCCAGCAGTGACTCGGCACAGGATAGCAATCAGCCCCAGCATTTT
TRBV11-2	TRBJ2-7	NA	TRBD1	CASSPAGGWSEQYF	TGTGCCAGCAGCCCGGCAGGGGGTTGGTCCGAGCAGTACTTC
TRBV11-3	TRBJ2-3	NA	NA	CASSFGSDTQYF	TGTGCCAGCAGCTTCGGGTCAGATACGCAGTATTTT
TRBV5-5	TRBJ1-5	NA	TRBD1	CASSLRLDRDGRQPQHF	TGTGCCAGCAGCTTAAGATTGGACAGGGACGGCCGTCAGCCCCAGCATTTT
TRBV11-2	TRBJ1-1	NA	TRBD1	CASSLVGQRDTEAFF	TGTGCCAGCAGCTTAGTGGGACAGCGCGACACTGAAGCTTTCTTT
TRBV5-1	TRBJ2-2	NA	TRBD2	CASSSASGGAGELFF	TGCGCCAGCTCCAGCGCTAGCGGGGGGGCCGGGGAGCTGTTTTTT
TRBV7-9	TRBJ1-6	NA	TRBD1	CASSLRRDRDYDNSPLHF	TGTGCCAGCAGCTTACGCCGGGACAGAGATTACGATAATTCACCCCTCCACTTT
TRBV11-2	TRBJ2-5	NA	TRBD2	CASSANTAGREETQYF	TGTGCCAGCAGCGCGAACACAGCGGGGAGAGAAGAGACCCAGTACTTC